The 32 T cell receptor beta chains presented below share a single source sample, sequenced in a study of technical replicates of blood from several donors. Clones were read by immunoSEQ multiplex PCR, and TCRdb kept only the in-frame ones, dropping some. Of approximately 81,000 clones listed, more than 80% are singletons. The material sequenced was PBMCs. These receptors all come from a human donor in good health. Some clones in this sample may be carry-over from other donors' samples.

This clone was seen a few times. The chain recombines TRBV23-1 with TRBJ1-1; a possible D gene is TRBD1 (6 bases). TRBV23-1 is known as an ORF, though its function is uncertain. There are 18 residues in the CDR3. The V and J ends lost 0 bases and 1 base respectively, with 18 bases between them. The CDR3 reads CASSQSYDSRGGNTEAFF. The CDR3 coding sequence is TGCGCCAGCAGTCAATCGTATGACTCCCGAGGGGGGAACACTGAAGCTTTCTTT.

In nucleotides, the CDR3 is TGTGCCAGCAGCAAAACTAGCGGGAGTCGAGATGAGCAGTTCTTC. Protein product: CASSKTSGSRDEQFF. This chain connects TRBV7-2 to TRBJ2-1; 11 bases fit TRBD2. Germline CDR1 and CDR2: SGHTA and FQGNSA. J was trimmed by 8 bases and V by 5 bases; bases with no gene match: 8. This CDR3 contains 15 residues.

The chain recombines TRBV19 with TRBJ2-1, with 10 positions matching TRBD2. The J segment lost 6 bases and the V segment lost 4 bases, leaving 18 bases of the junction unmatched. The V gene's germline CDR1 is LNHDA and CDR2 SQIVND (reference sequence). This CDR3 spans 19 amino acids. This chain's CDR3 is CASSTPPGTSEGGGNEQFF. The CDR3 DNA is TGTGCCAGTAGTACACCTCCCGGGACTAGCGAGGGAGGGGGCAATGAGCAGTTCTTC.

The chain joins TRBV7-2 to TRBJ2-2, with 10 bases that match TRBD2. Germline CDR1 is SGHTA and CDR2 is FQGNSA. The CDR3 is made up of 18 amino acids. The V gene end was trimmed by 0 bases and the J gene end by 4 bases; junction bases not matched to a gene: 8. CDR3 sequence: CASSLAVTSGMGTGELFF. CDR3 nucleotides: TGTGCCAGCAGCTTAGCGGTCACTAGCGGGATGGGCACCGGGGAGCTGTTTTTT.

Concerning this clone: Other nucleotide sequences from this sample produce the same CDR3. This sequence joins TRBV6-6 and TRBJ2-7; no clear D. Trimming pared 4 bases from V and 0 bases from J, leaving 4 bases between. The CDR3 covers 12 residues. Germline V gene lookup returns CDR1 MNHNY and CDR2 SVGAGI (reference sequence). CDR3: CASSSSSYEQYF. Written as DNA, the CDR3 is TGTGCCAGCAGTTCGAGCTCCTACGAGCAGTACTTC.

This chain joins TRBV6-5 and TRBJ2-3; D gene ambiguous. CDR1 MNHEY and CDR2 SVGAGI come from the germline V gene. This CDR3 spans 12 amino acids. V gave up 4 bases and J gave up 1 base, with 3 bases separating them. The CDR3 spells CASSSGTDTQYF. CDR3 sequence (DNA): TGTGCCAGCAGTTCCGGCACAGATACGCAGTATTTT.

The genes are TRBV29-1 and TRBJ1-1; TRBD1 might be the D (5 bases). Trimming stripped 1 base from V and 5 bases from J, with 11 bases between. CDR1 and CDR2 from the germline V gene are SQVTM and ANQGSEA. CDR3 length: 13 residues. CDR3 nucleotide sequence: TGCAGCGTTGAAGGGGGGGTAGGGACTGAAGCTTTCTTT. Amino acids: CSVEGGVGTEAFF. Variable domain in full (rest from reference TRBV29-1 and TRBJ1-1): SAVISQKPSRDICQRGTSLTIQCQVDSQVTMMFWYRQQPGQSLTLIATANQGSEATYESGFVIDKFPISRPNLTFSTLTVSNMSPEDSSIYLCSVEGGVGTEAFFGQGTRLTVV.

This clone was recorded many times. The chain combines TRBV29-1 with TRBJ2-2; D perhaps matches TRBD1 (6 bases). This CDR3 is built from 13 residues. Germline V gene sequence: CDR1 SQVTM, CDR2 ANQGSEA. The V end lost 4 bases, the J end lost 5 bases, and 11 bases lay between the germline ends. CDR3 coding DNA: TGCAGCGTTGGTCTTACAGGGACCGGGGAGCTGTTTTTT. It encodes CSVGLTGTGELFF.

This clone is a singleton in its sample. The rearrangement links TRBV15 to TRBJ2-2, with 10 bases matching TRBD2. V trimming: 6 bases; J trimming: 3 bases; junction bases outside the gene matches: 10. The CDR3 covers 17 residues. CDR1 is LNHNV and CDR2 is YYDKDF in the germline V gene (reference sequence). This CDR3 is CATRPNLGLADTGELFF. In DNA, the CDR3 is TGTGCCACCAGACCCAACCTCGGACTAGCGGACACCGGGGAGCTGTTTTTT.

The CDR3 reads CATSRLFRTGGLPYEQYF. As DNA, the CDR3 is TGTGCCACCAGCAGACTATTCCGAACGGGGGGCTTGCCCTACGAGCAGTACTTC. The chain uses TRBV15 and TRBJ2-7, with D possibly TRBD2 on 7 matching bases. Trimming cost V 2 bases and J 2 bases, with 22 bases left between them. CDR1 and CDR2 (germline): LNHNV, YYDKDF (reference sequence). CDR3 length equals 18 residues.

This chain joins TRBV7-9 and TRBJ1-2; D perhaps matches TRBD1 (6 bases). Germline V CDR1 and CDR2: SEHNR, FQNEAQ (reference sequence). Trimming cost V 0 bases and J 7 bases, with 15 bases left between them. The CDR3 has 15 residues. CDR3 DNA sequence: TGTGCCAGCAGCTTAGCGGAACGGGGGGCTCCTGGCTACACCTTC. Protein sequence: CASSLAERGAPGYTF.

The chain couples TRBV5-4 to TRBJ1-2, with D possibly TRBD1 on 5 matching bases. This CDR3 contains 15 residues. Trimming pared 2 bases from V and 0 bases from J, leaving 11 bases between. In germline, CDR1 is SGHNT, CDR2 YYREEE (reference sequence). CDR3 amino acids: CASSFFDRTNYGYTF. DNA of the CDR3: TGTGCCAGCAGCTTCTTTGACAGAACTAACTATGGCTACACCTTC.

This chain joins TRBV6-4 and TRBJ2-7, with D perhaps matching TRBD2 (5 bases). This CDR3 is built from 15 residues. The germline V and J ends were trimmed by 6 bases and 2 bases, with 17 bases remaining between them. The germline V gene encodes CDR1 MRHNA and CDR2 SNTAGT. Written as DNA, the CDR3 is TGTGCCAGCAGGACCTTGGGCCGGGATGCCTACGAGCAGTACTTC. Translation gives CASRTLGRDAYEQYF.

This chain uses TRBV30 with TRBJ1-2, with D perhaps matching TRBD1 (6 bases). CDR3 length equals 15 residues. V gave up 4 bases and J gave up 4 bases, with 19 bases separating them. The germline V gene encodes CDR1 GTSNPN and CDR2 SVGIG (reference sequence). In DNA form, the CDR3 reads TGTGCCTGGACAGGACAGATGTCAACACGCTATGGCTACACCTTC. This codes for CAWTGQMSTRYGYTF.

The chain recombines TRBV7-9 with TRBJ2-7, with unresolved D. Germline CDR1 SEHNR, CDR2 FQNEAQ (reference sequence). CDR3 size: 9 residues. The germline V and J ends were trimmed by 10 bases and 3 bases, with 4 bases remaining between them. The chain's CDR3 is CATGYEQYF. As DNA, the CDR3 is TGTGCCACGGGCTACGAGCAGTACTTC.

The gene calls are TRBV7-9 and TRBJ1-4; TRBD1 matches at 9 bases. With 4 bases clipped from V and 10 bases from J, the junction kept 7 bases outside the gene matches. This CDR3 has 14 amino acids. Germline assignment: CDR1 SEHNR and CDR2 FQNEAQ (reference sequence). CDR3 coding DNA: TGTGCCAGCAGCTCGGGACAGGGAAACGTAAAACTGTTTTTT. This translates into CASSSGQGNVKLFF.

The chain links TRBV4-3 to TRBJ1-6; D gene unclear. The germline CDR1 and CDR2 sequences are LGHNA and YSLEER. This CDR3 has 12 amino acids. Trimming stripped 3 bases from V and 17 bases from J, with 14 bases between. CDR3 DNA: TGCGCCAGCAGCCACTCAAATGGGGAGATCCACTTT. Translation gives CASSHSNGEIHF.

The chain joins TRBV29-1 to TRBJ1-1; no firm D call. The germline CDR1 and CDR2 sequences are SQVTM and ANQGSEA. Trimming took 6 bases from V and 7 from J, leaving 9 bases between them. The CDR3 runs 10 residues. The CDR3 protein is CSVETSEAFF. The DNA for the CDR3 is TGCAGCGTCGAAACGAGTGAAGCTTTCTTT.

Only one count was recorded for this clone. The chain is built from TRBV18 and TRBJ2-3; a possible D gene is TRBD1 (6 bases). Germline V gene sequence: CDR1 KGHSH, CDR2 LQKENI. Trimming cost V 3 bases and J 3 bases, with 13 bases left between them. The CDR3 has 15 residues. Here the CDR3 reads CASSPLFGTTDTQYF. Here the CDR3 DNA reads TGTGCCAGCTCACCGCTTTTCGGGACAACAGATACGCAGTATTTT.

The V call is TRBV7-9, the J call TRBJ2-1, with 11 bases that match TRBD2. Per the germline V gene, CDR1 is SEHNR and CDR2 is FQNEAQ (reference sequence). Trimming removed 0 bases from V and 9 bases from J; junction bases left unmatched: 7. This CDR3 has 16 amino acids. The CDR3 region has the DNA TGTGCCAGCAGCTTAGCATTGACTAGCGGGGCCGCTGAGCAGTTCTTC. This encodes CASSLALTSGAAEQFF. The entire variable domain, with the rest obtained from reference TRBV7-9 and TRBJ2-1, is as follows: DTGVSQNPRHKITKRGQNVTFRCDPISEHNRLYWYRQTLGQGPEFLTYFQNEAQLEKSRLLSDRFSAERPKGSFSTLEIQRTEQGDSAMYLCASSLALTSGAAEQFFGPGTRLTVL.

This chain links TRBV7-6 with TRBJ2-7, with 7 bases identical to TRBD1. Germline V lookup: CDR1 SGHVS, CDR2 FNYEAQ. The trim removed 2 bases at V and 2 bases at J, leaving 6 bases unmatched. The CDR3 length is 15 residues. DNA for the CDR3: TGTGCCAGCAGCTTATTACTACAGGGGACCTACGAGCAGTACTTC. Protein sequence: CASSLLLQGTYEQYF.

The chain employs TRBV7-9 and TRBJ2-4, with D perhaps matching TRBD1 (5 bases). This CDR3 is 13 amino acids long. V lost 2 bases to trimming and J lost 6 bases, with 8 bases between them. The germline V gene encodes CDR1 SEHNR and CDR2 FQNEAQ (reference sequence). The CDR3 is CASSLPGPNIQYF. CDR3 DNA: TGTGCCAGCAGCTTACCAGGGCCAAACATTCAGTACTTC.

Points on this clone: The junction shows a germline mismatch at one end, possibly a read error. This chain links TRBV5-6 with TRBJ2-6; D perhaps matches TRBD1 (5 bases). Germline assignment: CDR1 SGHDT and CDR2 YYEEEE. The CDR3 runs 15 residues. CDR3 protein: CASTSQSSGANVLTF. The CDR3 DNA sequence: TGTGCCAGCACTTCTCAGAGCTCTGGGGCCAACGTCCTGACCTTC. Based on the CDR3 plus reference TRBV5-6 and TRBJ2-6, the full variable domain is DAGVTQSPTHLIKTRGQQVTLRCSPKSGHDTVSWYQQALGQGPQFIFQYYEEEERQRGNFPDRFSGHQFPNYSSELNVNALLLGDSALYLCASTSQSSGANVLTFGAGSRLTVL.

This sequence joins TRBV10-3 and TRBJ1-4; TRBD1 matches at 8 bases. Germline CDR1 reads ENHRY; CDR2 reads SYGVKD. With V trimmed by 2 bases and J by 5 bases, 1 base remained unmatched. The CDR3 is made up of 14 amino acids. DNA of the CDR3: TGTGCCATCAGTGAGAGACAGGGGAATGAAAAACTGTTTTTT. As protein: CAISERQGNEKLFF.

This clone occurred a few times. V is TRBV4-2 and J is TRBJ2-2, with a tentative D call TRBD2 (6 bases). Germline CDR1 is LGHNA and CDR2 is YNFKEQ. The CDR3 consists of 16 residues. V was clipped by 1 base and J by 7 bases, with 16 bases between them. CDR3 protein: CASSQVKVAAHGELFF. The CDR3 DNA sequence: TGTGCCAGCAGCCAAGTAAAGGTAGCGGCCCACGGGGAGCTGTTTTTT.

The rearrangement uses TRBV7-2 and TRBJ2-1; 11 bases agree with TRBD2. The CDR3 consists of 15 residues. CDR1 SGHTA and CDR2 FQGNSA come from the germline V gene. Trimming removed 5 bases from V and 7 bases from J; junction bases left unmatched: 7. The CDR3: CASSPVAGGVNEQFF. CDR3 nucleotide sequence: TGTGCCAGCAGCCCCGTAGCGGGGGGGGTGAATGAGCAGTTCTTC.

V gene TRBV5-1 combines with J gene TRBJ1-6, with 7 bases fitting TRBD1. Germline V gene lookup returns CDR1 SGHRS and CDR2 YFSETQ. V was pared by 5 bases and J by 10 bases, with 12 bases of the junction left unmatched. The CDR3 loop spans 15 amino acids. The CDR3 region is CASSPTTTGDSPLHF. DNA for the CDR3: TGCGCCAGCAGTCCAACCACAACAGGGGACTCACCCCTCCACTTT.

The chain carries TRBV6-5 and TRBJ2-5, with 8 bases aligning to TRBD2. The CDR3 spans 16 residues. Germline V CDR1 and CDR2: MNHEY, SVGAGI. The V and J ends lost 0 bases and 5 bases, in that order; junction bases with no gene match: 8. DNA of the CDR3: TGTGCCAGCAGTTACTCGATTAGCGGGGAAGGGGAGACCCAGTACTTC. Amino acids: CASSYSISGEGETQYF.

This chain's CDR3 is CASSPTANTGELFF. The CDR3 coding sequence is TGTGCCAGCTCACCTACAGCGAACACCGGGGAGCTGTTTTTT. V and J are TRBV18 and TRBJ2-2, with D unresolved. The CDR3 covers 14 residues. The ends were cut back, 3 bases at V and 0 bases at J, with 5 bases in the middle. The V gene's germline CDR1 is KGHSH and CDR2 LQKENI.

This clone was observed a handful of times. The chain recombines TRBV7-8 with TRBJ1-1, with no clear D. CDR3 length: 16 residues. Per the germline V gene, CDR1 is SGHVS and CDR2 is FQNEAQ. V lost 0 bases and J 0 bases, leaving 11 bases between the germline ends. CDR3 nucleotides: TGTGCCAGCAGCTTAGCCCCACAGATGTTGAACACTGAAGCTTTCTTT. Translation: CASSLAPQMLNTEAFF. Variable domain in full (rest from reference TRBV7-8 and TRBJ1-1): GAGVSQSPRYKVAKRGQDVALRCDPISGHVSLFWYQQALGQGPEFLTYFQNEAQLDKSGLPSDRFFAERPEGSVSTLKIQRTQQEDSAVYLCASSLAPQMLNTEAFFGQGTRLTVV.

The genes are TRBV11-2 and TRBJ2-7, with 11 nucleotides matching TRBD2. Germline loops: CDR1 SGHAT, CDR2 FQNNGV. This CDR3 has 14 residues. V shed 4 bases and J 6 bases; nucleotides not matched to a gene: 5. This CDR3 is CASSYAGTSGEQYF. In DNA, the CDR3 is TGTGCCAGCAGCTACGCTGGGACTAGCGGCGAGCAGTACTTC. Supplemented by reference TRBV11-2 and TRBJ2-7, the full variable domain reads EAGVAQSPRYKIIEKRQSVAFWCNPISGHATLYWYQQILGQGPKLLIQFQNNGVVDDSQLPKDRFSAERLKGVDSTLKIQPAKLEDSAVYLCASSYAGTSGEQYFGPGTRLTVT.

This sequence joins TRBV7-2 and TRBJ2-3; maybe TRBD2 (6 bases). From germline, CDR1 is SGHTA and CDR2 FQGNSA. The CDR3 has 14 residues. V lost 5 bases and J lost 8, with 17 bases in between. The CDR3 here is CASSHRRTTGTQYF. In DNA form, the CDR3 reads TGTGCCAGCAGCCATCGCCGGACTACGGGTACGCAGTATTTT.